The next 18 T cell receptor beta chains were all read from a single sample in a study of early T cells in non-severe SARS-CoV-2 infection. MiXCR, run by TCRdb on the 5' RACE reads, gives a single entry per CDR3 protein. This table holds around 27,000 distinct CDR3 sequences, about 5% found once. The sample taken for sequencing was whole blood. The receptors derive from an adult who was a healthcare worker with PCR-confirmed SARS-CoV-2 infection or an uninfected control (not recorded which).

This clonotype appeared many times. The chain is built from TRBV11-3 and TRBJ2-5; possibly TRBD2 for D (6 bases). The CDR3 totals 14 residues. The ends were cut back, 0 bases at V and 2 bases at J, with 7 bases in the middle. CDR1 and CDR2 (germline): SGHNT, YENEEA. CDR3 nucleotides: TGTGCCAGCAGCTTAGACGGGGGTCAAGAGACCCAGTACTTC. Protein: CASSLDGGQETQYF.

This clonotype was counted ten times or more. J is TRBJ1-5 and V is TRBV12-3 or TRBV12-4; D is perhaps TRBD1 (6 bases). The CDR3 is made up of 14 amino acids. Trimming took off 8 bases at V and 7 bases at J, with 18 bases between the two ends. Written as DNA, the CDR3 is TGTGCCAGCGGGACACTGGGGCGCGGCCAGCCCCAGCATTTT. Its protein is CASGTLGRGQPQHF.

The V gene is TRBV12-3 or TRBV12-4, the J gene TRBJ2-3, with TRBD2 matching 12 bases. V gave up 5 bases and J gave up 2 bases; unmatched junction bases: 5. The CDR3 is 16 amino acids. CDR3: CASSTTSGGTTDTQYF. In nucleotides, the CDR3 is TGTGCCAGCAGTACCACTAGCGGGGGGACCACAGATACGCAGTATTTT.

This clonotype came up many times. The chain carries TRBV7-2 and TRBJ2-3; 10 nucleotides align to TRBD1. J gave up 5 bases and V 5 bases, and 10 bases lay outside the gene matches. This CDR3 has 16 residues. CDR1 and CDR2 from the germline V gene are SGHTA and FQGNSA. DNA for the CDR3: TGTGCCAGCAGCCAAAGACAGGGGGCAGGAGAAGATACGCAGTATTTT. It is translated as CASSQRQGAGEDTQYF.

Many counts were recorded for this clonotype. The V and J genes are TRBV5-5 and TRBJ1-5; D remains unclear. V was shortened by 2 bases and J by 5 bases, with 8 bases between the two germline ends. Per the germline V gene, CDR1 is SGHKS and CDR2 is YYEKEE (reference sequence). The CDR3 is made up of 13 amino acids. CDR3 nucleotides: TGTGCCAGCAGCTTCGGCCCAGATCAGCCCCAGCATTTT. Translated, it gives CASSFGPDQPQHF.

This clonotype was counted at least ten times. The rearrangement links TRBV12-3 or TRBV12-4 to TRBJ2-1, with 10 bases lining up with TRBD2. With 6 bases clipped from V and 3 bases from J, the junction kept 2 bases outside the gene matches. The CDR3 loop spans 14 amino acids. CDR3 sequence reads: CASSPSGGYNEQFF. The CDR3 DNA follows: TGTGCCAGCAGCCCTAGCGGGGGCTACAATGAGCAGTTCTTC.

This clonotype was seen at least ten times. The chain couples TRBV5-1 to TRBJ1-6; 7 nucleotides match TRBD1. Unmatched junction bases numbered 9, after V lost 2 bases and J lost 10 bases. The CDR3 loop spans 15 amino acids. Looked up from germline, CDR1 is SGHRS and CDR2 is YFSETQ. The CDR3 reads CASSLTGDFQSPLHF. Here the CDR3 DNA reads TGCGCCAGCAGCTTAACAGGGGATTTCCAGTCACCCCTCCACTTT.

V and J are TRBV6-2 or TRBV6-3 and TRBJ2-1; the D gene could be TRBD1 or TRBD2 (6 bases each). The CDR3 extends over 17 amino acids. Looked up from germline, CDR1 is MNHEY and CDR2 is SVGEGT. V was cut by 5 bases and J by 1 base, with 18 bases left in between. CDR3 nucleotides: TGTGCCAGCAGTCCTCACCGAGGGGGGCTGTCCTACAATGAGCAGTTCTTC. Translation gives CASSPHRGGLSYNEQFF.

This clonotype showed up just a few times. The chain is built from TRBV6-2 or TRBV6-3 and TRBJ2-7; weak D call: TRBD1 (6 bases). The V end lost 6 bases, the J end lost 7 bases, and 22 bases lay between the germline ends. CDR3 size: 15 residues. Germline CDR1 and CDR2: MNHEY and SVGEGT. DNA for the CDR3: TGTGCCAGCAGAGGACAGCACGCCATCTACAGAGAGCAGTACTTC. This encodes CASRGQHAIYREQYF.

This clonotype was counted at least ten times. The V gene is TRBV5-1, the J gene TRBJ1-2; no definite D call. V was cut by 4 bases and J by 4 bases, with 14 bases left in between. The V gene's germline CDR1 is SGHRS and CDR2 YFSETQ. The CDR3 loop spans 14 amino acids. The CDR3: CASSPRRDSYGYTF. DNA for the CDR3: TGCGCCAGCAGCCCGCGGAGGGATAGCTATGGCTACACCTTC.

The rearrangement links TRBV7-6 to TRBJ2-1, with D possibly matching TRBD2 (6 bases). This CDR3 has 13 residues. V lost 1 base to trimming and J lost 9 bases, with 10 bases between them. Germline CDR1 is SGHVS and CDR2 is FNYEAQ. CDR3 sequence (DNA): TGTGCCAGCAGCTTAGGACTAGTGAGTGAGCAGTTCTTC. Amino acids: CASSLGLVSEQFF.

This clonotype was picked up many times. The rearrangement joins TRBV7-9 to TRBJ1-2, with 8 bases matching TRBD1. The V and J ends lost 5 bases and 3 bases, in that order; junction bases with no gene match: 11. The germline V gene encodes CDR1 SEHNR and CDR2 FQNEAQ (reference sequence). The length of the CDR3 is 16 residues. DNA of the CDR3: TGTGCCAGCAGCCCCCGGCGGACAGGGTGGGACTATGGCTACACCTTC. Translated: CASSPRRTGWDYGYTF.

This clonotype was seen many times. This CDR3 reads CASSVVGTSSPYNEQFF. CDR3 coding DNA: TGTGCCAGCAGCGTAGTGGGGACTAGCAGCCCGTACAATGAGCAGTTCTTC. The chain uses TRBV9 and TRBJ2-1; 9 nucleotides match TRBD2. V lost 0 bases to trimming and J lost 4 bases; unmatched junction nucleotides: 8. Looked up from germline, CDR1 is SGDLS and CDR2 is YYNGEE. The CDR3 is 17 amino acids.

In this sample, this clonotype turned up many times. The chain couples TRBV28 to TRBJ1-3, with 8 bases lining up with TRBD1. This CDR3 comprises 14 residues. CDR1 and CDR2 from the germline V gene are MDHEN and SYDVKM. V lost 6 bases, J lost 2 bases, and 3 bases stayed unmatched. The CDR3 sequence: CASRGDRTGNTIYF. The CDR3 DNA sequence: TGTGCCAGCAGGGGGGACAGGACTGGAAACACCATATATTTT.

This clonotype was observed many times. The chain links TRBV6-2 or TRBV6-3 to TRBJ1-1; tentatively, D is TRBD1 (5 bases). V was pared by 4 bases and J by 3 bases, with 24 bases between. CDR1 is MNHEY and CDR2 is SVGEGT in the germline V gene. The CDR3 has 18 amino acids. The CDR3 DNA is TGTGCCAGCAGTTGGAACGCCGGACGGGGCGCGTCGGACACTGAAGCTTTCTTT. Translation gives CASSWNAGRGASDTEAFF.

V is TRBV12-3 or TRBV12-4 and J is TRBJ2-6; D possibly corresponds to TRBD1 (6 bases). Trimming cost V 6 bases and J 1 base, with 13 bases left between them. This CDR3 is 16 amino acids long. Written as DNA, the CDR3 is TGTGCCAGCAGCCTGGCCGGACAGTCTGGGGCCAACGTCCTGACTTTC. Protein: CASSLAGQSGANVLTF.

This clonotype was counted ten times or more. The rearrangement links TRBV11-1 to TRBJ2-1; 9 bases fit TRBD1. The germline CDR1 and CDR2 sequences are SGHAT and FQDESV (reference sequence). V shed 6 bases and J 8 bases; nucleotides not matched to a gene: 11. This CDR3 has 15 amino acids. The CDR3 nucleotides are TGTGCCAGCAGACTCGTGACAGGGGGATTGGATGAGCAGTTCTTC. Its protein is CASRLVTGGLDEQFF.

V gene TRBV12-3 or TRBV12-4 combines with J gene TRBJ1-1; D ambiguous. Trimming cost V 3 bases and J 0 bases, with 8 bases left between them. CDR3 length equals 14 residues. Here the CDR3 DNA reads TGTGCCAGCAGTTTTTACGACATGAACACTGAAGCTTTCTTT. It yields the protein CASSFYDMNTEAFF.